The 15 T cell receptor beta chains in this list originate from one sample, sequenced in a study of CD8 T cells in ankylosing spondylitis. TCRdb reprocessed the 5' RACE reads via MiXCR and lists one record per CDR3 protein. The table has some 70,000 distinct CDR3 sequences, about 5.4% seen once; the top ten hold approximately 2.1%. The sequencing sample was made of blood, either unsorted or a sorted T cell fraction (not recorded which). These receptor sequences come from a male donor with ankylosing spondylitis or in good health (not recorded which).

This clonotype was counted at least ten times. The chain uses TRBV11-2 and TRBJ1-6; 7 bases agree with TRBD1. V shed 1 base and J 9 bases; nucleotides not matched to a gene: 3. The length of the CDR3 is 14 residues. CDR1 and CDR2 (germline): SGHAT, FQNNGV. This chain's CDR3 is CASSLAGGTSPLHF. DNA for the CDR3: TGTGCCAGCAGCTTAGCAGGGGGTACTTCACCCCTCCACTTT.

CDR3 sequence (DNA): TGTGCCAGCAGCCAAGCCTTTAGGGGGGGGGAGCAGTTCTTC. Its protein is CASSQAFRGGEQFF. V gene TRBV14 combines with J gene TRBJ2-1, with D possibly matching TRBD2 (7 bases). The V end lost 1 base, the J end lost 10 bases, and 14 bases lay between the germline ends. The length of the CDR3 is 14 residues. The germline V gene has CDR1 SGHDN and CDR2 FVKESK. The entire variable domain, with the rest obtained from reference TRBV14 and TRBJ2-1, is as follows: EAGVTQFPSHSVIEKGQTVTLRCDPISGHDNLYWYRRVMGKEIKFLLHFVKESKQDESGMPNNRFLAERTGGTYSTLKVQPAELEDSGVYFCASSQAFRGGEQFFGPGTRLTVL.

The sample holds many counts of this clonotype. The chain links TRBV23-1 to TRBJ2-7; D not resolved. TRBV23-1 belongs to the ORF category, with a function that is uncertain. The CDR3 runs to 14 residues. V was clipped by 4 bases and J by 2 bases, with 12 bases between them. In DNA, the CDR3 is TGCGCCAGCAGTCGGAAGCCTGTACCCTACGAGCAGTACTTC. Translating it yields CASSRKPVPYEQYF.

This clonotype appeared many times. The chain combines TRBV28 with TRBJ1-6, with TRBD1 matching 7 bases. The V gene's germline CDR1 is MDHEN and CDR2 SYDVKM. With V trimmed by 7 bases and J by 8 bases, 11 bases remained unmatched. This CDR3 has 15 amino acids. CDR3 loop: CASTPATGTHSPLHF. In DNA, the CDR3 is TGTGCCAGCACCCCGGCGACAGGGACCCATTCACCCCTCCACTTT.

The table lists this clonotype with many counts. The V call is TRBV2, the J call TRBJ2-7; D gene ambiguous. This CDR3 spans 11 amino acids. CDR1 and CDR2 (germline): SNHLY, FYNNEI. Trimming shortened V by 7 bases and J by 3 bases, and 7 bases separated the two germline ends. CDR3: CASISNYEQYF. CDR3 nucleotide sequence: TGTGCCAGCATATCGAACTACGAGCAGTACTTC.

This clonotype came up many times. The J gene is TRBJ2-3, the V gene TRBV7-2, with TRBD2 as a possible D gene (6 bases). V was trimmed by 1 base and J by 12 bases, leaving 11 bases between them. The germline V gene encodes CDR1 SGHTA and CDR2 FQGNSA. The CDR3 totals 12 residues. The chain's CDR3 is CASSLETSFQYF. The CDR3 DNA reads as TGTGCCAGCAGCTTAGAGACTAGTTTTCAGTATTTT.

Many counts were recorded for this clonotype. This chain connects TRBV2 to TRBJ2-7; no clear D gene. The V end lost 7 bases, the J end lost 0 bases, and 10 bases lay between the germline ends. CDR3 length: 13 residues. Per germline, CDR1 SNHLY and CDR2 FYNNEI. CDR3 DNA: TGTGCCAGCAAAATAGTGAACTCCTACGAGCAGTACTTC. Translated, it gives CASKIVNSYEQYF.

This clonotype was seen repeatedly, ten times or more. The genes are TRBV18 and TRBJ2-7, with D possibly matching TRBD2 (5 bases). V was trimmed by 4 bases and J by 4 bases, leaving 11 bases between them. The germline V gene has CDR1 KGHSH and CDR2 LQKENI. The CDR3 contains 13 residues. In DNA, the CDR3 is TGTGCCAGCTCACACCCCACGGGATACGAGCAGTACTTC. Translated: CASSHPTGYEQYF.

At least ten counts were recorded for this clonotype. The V and J genes are TRBV6-6 and TRBJ1-1, with 8 bases that match TRBD1. The length of the CDR3 is 17 residues. Germline V gene data show CDR1 as MNHNY and CDR2 as SVGAGI (reference sequence). With 2 bases clipped from V and 3 bases from J, the junction kept 11 bases outside the gene matches. This CDR3 reads CASSYTNPGGGYTEAFF. The CDR3 DNA reads TGTGCCAGCAGTTACACGAACCCAGGGGGCGGGTACACTGAAGCTTTCTTT.

This clonotype was observed at least ten times. The chain combines TRBV5-1 with TRBJ2-2; maybe TRBD1 (5 bases). The CDR3 is 13 residues long. From germline, CDR1 is SGHRS and CDR2 YFSETQ. V was trimmed by 4 bases and J by 4 bases, leaving 8 bases between them. CDR3: CASSADSTGELFF. The CDR3 nucleotides read TGCGCCAGCAGCGCCGACAGCACCGGGGAGCTGTTTTTT.

This clonotype showed up many times. This chain links TRBV20-1 with TRBJ1-1; D ambiguous. The germline gives CDR1 DFQATT, CDR2 SNEGSKA (reference sequence). The CDR3 is made up of 17 amino acids. The ends were cut back, 1 base at V and 4 bases at J, with 22 bases in the middle. The CDR3 sequence is CSARADLGRVEGTEAFF. The CDR3 nucleotides read TGCAGTGCTAGAGCGGACCTTGGGAGGGTCGAAGGCACTGAAGCTTTCTTT.

This clonotype appeared many times. This chain connects TRBV12-3 or TRBV12-4 to TRBJ1-3; D is uncertain. With 3 bases removed from V and 0 bases from J, the gap between germline ends came to 6 bases. The CDR3 loop spans 14 amino acids. In DNA, the CDR3 is TGTGCCAGCAGTTTTGCAAGCTCTGGAAACACCATATATTTT. Its translation is CASSFASSGNTIYF.

This clonotype was counted many times. V is TRBV20-1 and J is TRBJ2-5, with 8 bases aligning to TRBD2. The CDR3 loop spans 18 amino acids. V was clipped by 5 bases and J by 1 base; unmatched bases: 18. Per germline, CDR1 DFQATT and CDR2 SNEGSKA (reference sequence). CDR3 residues: CSARPIGGGPQSQETQYF. CDR3 DNA sequence: TGCAGTGCTCGCCCTATTGGCGGGGGGCCTCAATCCCAAGAGACCCAGTACTTC.

There are many counts of this clonotype. The gene calls are TRBV24-1 and TRBJ2-3, with TRBD2 matching over 12 bases. Trimming cost V 3 bases and J 4 bases; bases outside gene matches: 10. The CDR3 totals 18 residues. Germline-derived CDR1 and CDR2 are KGHDR and SFDVKD. The CDR3, as DNA: TGTGCCACCAGTGATCCTAGCGGGGGGGCAAGAGGCGCAGATACGCAGTATTTT. Amino acids: CATSDPSGGARGADTQYF.

This clonotype was seen ten or more times. The chain employs TRBV7-8 and TRBJ1-1; D remains ambiguous. Trimming cost V 3 bases and J 4 bases, with 15 bases left between them. The length of the CDR3 is 15 residues. Germline-derived CDR1 and CDR2 are SGHVS and FQNEAQ. The CDR3 reads CASSFGTPGSTEAFF. The CDR3, as DNA: TGTGCCAGCAGCTTCGGCACCCCGGGAAGCACTGAAGCTTTCTTT.